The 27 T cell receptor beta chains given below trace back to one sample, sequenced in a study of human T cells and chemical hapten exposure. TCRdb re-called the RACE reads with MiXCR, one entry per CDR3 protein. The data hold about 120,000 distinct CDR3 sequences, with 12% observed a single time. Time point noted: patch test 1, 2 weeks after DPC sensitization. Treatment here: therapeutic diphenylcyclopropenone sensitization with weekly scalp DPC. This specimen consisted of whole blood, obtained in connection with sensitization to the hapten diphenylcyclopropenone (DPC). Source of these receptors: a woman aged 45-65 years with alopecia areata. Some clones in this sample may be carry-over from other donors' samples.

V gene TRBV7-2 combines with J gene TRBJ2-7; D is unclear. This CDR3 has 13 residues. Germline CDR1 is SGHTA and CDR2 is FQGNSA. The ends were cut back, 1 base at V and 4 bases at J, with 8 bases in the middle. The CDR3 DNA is TGTGCCAGCAGCTTAGGGGCTTTGTACGAGCAGTACTTC. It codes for CASSLGALYEQYF.

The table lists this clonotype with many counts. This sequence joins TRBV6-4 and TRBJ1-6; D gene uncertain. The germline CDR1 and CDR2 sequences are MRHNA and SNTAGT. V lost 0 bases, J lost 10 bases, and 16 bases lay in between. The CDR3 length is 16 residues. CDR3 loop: CASSDSAVWGTSPLHF. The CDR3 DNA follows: TGTGCCAGCAGTGACTCCGCCGTTTGGGGAACCTCACCCCTCCACTTT.

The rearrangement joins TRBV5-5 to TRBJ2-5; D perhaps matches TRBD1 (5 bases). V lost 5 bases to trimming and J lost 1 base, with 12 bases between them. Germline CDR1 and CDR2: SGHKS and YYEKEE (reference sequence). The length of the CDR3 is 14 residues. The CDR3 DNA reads TGTGCCAGCAGACCCCAGGGATCCCAAGAGACCCAGTACTTC. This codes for CASRPQGSQETQYF.

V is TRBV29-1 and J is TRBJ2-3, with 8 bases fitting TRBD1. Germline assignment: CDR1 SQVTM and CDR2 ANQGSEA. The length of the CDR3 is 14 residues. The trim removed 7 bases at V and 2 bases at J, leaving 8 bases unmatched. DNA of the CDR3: TGCAGCGCAGGACAGGGAAGGGCCACAGATACGCAGTATTTT. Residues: CSAGQGRATDTQYF.

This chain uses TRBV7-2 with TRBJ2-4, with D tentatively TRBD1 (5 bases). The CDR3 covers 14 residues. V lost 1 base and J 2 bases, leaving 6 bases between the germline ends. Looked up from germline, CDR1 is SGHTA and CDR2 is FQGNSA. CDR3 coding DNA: TGTACCAGCAGCTTAGAGGGGTCCAAAAACATTCAGTACTTC. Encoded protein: CTSSLEGSKNIQYF. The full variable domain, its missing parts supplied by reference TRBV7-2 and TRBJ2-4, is GAGVSQSPSNKVTEKGKDVELRCDPISGHTALYWYRQSLGQGLEFLIYFQGNSAPDKSGLPSDRFSAERTGGSVSTLTIQRTQQEDSAVYLCTSSLEGSKNIQYFGAGTRLSVL.

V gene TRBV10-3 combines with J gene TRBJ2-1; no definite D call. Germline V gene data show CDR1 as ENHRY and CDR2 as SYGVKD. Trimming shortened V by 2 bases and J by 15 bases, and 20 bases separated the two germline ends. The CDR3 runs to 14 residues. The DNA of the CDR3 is TGTGCCATCAGTGAGGTTAGCTATTTTTCGGGCGCGTTCTTC. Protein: CAISEVSYFSGAFF.

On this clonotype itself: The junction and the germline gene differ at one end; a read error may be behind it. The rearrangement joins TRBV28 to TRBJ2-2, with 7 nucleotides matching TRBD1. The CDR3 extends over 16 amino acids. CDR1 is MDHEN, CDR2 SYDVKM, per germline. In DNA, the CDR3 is TGTGCCAGCAAAGGGTCAGGGACAGCTGGCACCGGGGAGCTGATTTTT. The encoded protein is CASKGSGTAGTGELIF.

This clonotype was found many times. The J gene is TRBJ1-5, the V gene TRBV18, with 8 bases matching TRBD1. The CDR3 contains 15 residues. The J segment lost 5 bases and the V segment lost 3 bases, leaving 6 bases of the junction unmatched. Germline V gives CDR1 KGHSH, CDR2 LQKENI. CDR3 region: CASSPDTGGYQPQHF. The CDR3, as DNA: TGTGCCAGCTCACCCGACACAGGGGGATATCAGCCCCAGCATTTT.

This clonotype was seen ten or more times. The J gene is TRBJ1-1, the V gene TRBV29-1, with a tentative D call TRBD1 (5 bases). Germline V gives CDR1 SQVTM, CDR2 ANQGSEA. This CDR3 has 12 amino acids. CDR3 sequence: CRADRESSEAFF. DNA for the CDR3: TGCAGAGCAGACAGAGAGTCGTCAGAAGCTTTCTTT.

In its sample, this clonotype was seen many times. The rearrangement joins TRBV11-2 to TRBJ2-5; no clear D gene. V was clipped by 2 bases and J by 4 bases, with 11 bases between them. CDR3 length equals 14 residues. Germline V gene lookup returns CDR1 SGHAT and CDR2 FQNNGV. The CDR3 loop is CASSLIPIRETQYF. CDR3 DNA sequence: TGTGCCAGCAGCTTAATCCCGATCAGAGAGACCCAGTACTTC.

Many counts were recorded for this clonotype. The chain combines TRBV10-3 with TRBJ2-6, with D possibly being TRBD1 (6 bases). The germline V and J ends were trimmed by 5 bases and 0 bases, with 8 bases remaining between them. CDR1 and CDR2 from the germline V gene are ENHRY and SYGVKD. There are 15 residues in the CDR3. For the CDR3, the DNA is TGTGCCATCAGTAAACAGGGCTCTGGGGCCAACGTCCTGACTTTC. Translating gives CAISKQGSGANVLTF.

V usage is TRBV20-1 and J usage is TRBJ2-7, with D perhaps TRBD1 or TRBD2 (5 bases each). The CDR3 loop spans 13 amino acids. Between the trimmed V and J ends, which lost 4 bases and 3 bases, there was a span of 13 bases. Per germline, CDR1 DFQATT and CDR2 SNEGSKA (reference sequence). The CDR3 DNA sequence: TGCAGTGCTAATCCGGCGAGGGGCTACGAGCAGTACTTC. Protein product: CSANPARGYEQYF.

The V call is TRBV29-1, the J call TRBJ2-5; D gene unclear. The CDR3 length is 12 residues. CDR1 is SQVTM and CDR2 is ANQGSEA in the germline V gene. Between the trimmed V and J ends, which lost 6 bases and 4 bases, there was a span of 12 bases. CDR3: CSVSRGLETQYF. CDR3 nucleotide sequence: TGCAGCGTCTCACGTGGCTTAGAGACCCAGTACTTC.

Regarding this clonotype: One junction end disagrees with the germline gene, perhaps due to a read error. In DNA form, the CDR3 reads TGTGCCAACTCACCACGGACAGGTATTAGCAATCAGCCCCAGCATTTT. Translating it yields CANSPRTGISNQPQHF. The V call is TRBV18, the J call TRBJ1-5; 7 bases align to TRBD1. The V gene's germline CDR1 is KGHSH and CDR2 LQKENI. The CDR3 has 16 amino acids.

In DNA, the CDR3 is TGCAGTGCTAGAGATCAGGGAAGGGGCAATCAGCCCCAGCATTTT. It encodes CSARDQGRGNQPQHF. The chain has TRBV20-1 and TRBJ1-5; perhaps TRBD1 as D (5 bases). The CDR3 covers 15 residues. The germline CDR1 and CDR2 sequences are DFQATT and SNEGSKA (reference sequence). Trimming took off 0 bases at V and 2 bases at J, with 11 bases between the two ends.

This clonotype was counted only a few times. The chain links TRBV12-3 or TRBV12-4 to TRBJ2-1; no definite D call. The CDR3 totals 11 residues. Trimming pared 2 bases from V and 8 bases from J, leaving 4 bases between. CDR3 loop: CASSLNHEQFF. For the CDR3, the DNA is TGTGCCAGCAGTTTAAACCATGAGCAGTTCTTC.

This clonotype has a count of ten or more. For the CDR3, the DNA is TGTGCCAGCTCACCGTACGGGGGGTCGGGGGAGCAGTACTTC. Protein product: CASSPYGGSGEQYF. The chain joins TRBV18 to TRBJ2-7; the match to TRBD2 covers 7 bases. The CDR3 has 14 amino acids. Germline CDR1 and CDR2: KGHSH and LQKENI. Trimming at V came to 3 bases and at J to 7 bases, leaving 9 bases not matched to a gene. The full variable domain, rest sourced from reference TRBV18 and TRBJ2-7, is NAGVMQNPRHLVRRRGQEARLRCSPMKGHSHVYWYRQLPEEGLKFMVYLQKENIIDESGMPKERFSAEFPKEGPSILRIQQVVRGDSAAYFCASSPYGGSGEQYFGPGTRLTVT.

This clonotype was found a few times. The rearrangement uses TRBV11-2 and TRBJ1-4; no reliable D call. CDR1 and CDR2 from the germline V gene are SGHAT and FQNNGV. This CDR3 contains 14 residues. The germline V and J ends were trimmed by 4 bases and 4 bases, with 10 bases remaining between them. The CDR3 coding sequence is TGTGCCAGCAGCTCCAGGACGGTTAATGAAAAACTGTTTTTT. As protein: CASSSRTVNEKLFF.

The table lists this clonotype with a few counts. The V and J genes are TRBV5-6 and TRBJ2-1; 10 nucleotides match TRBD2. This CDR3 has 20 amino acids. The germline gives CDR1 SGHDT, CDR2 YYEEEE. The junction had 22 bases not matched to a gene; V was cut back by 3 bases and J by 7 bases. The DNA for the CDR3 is TGTGCCAGCAGCTACCCACCTGGGACTAGCGCCCCACCGAGTTGGAATGAGCAGTTCTTC. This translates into CASSYPPGTSAPPSWNEQFF.

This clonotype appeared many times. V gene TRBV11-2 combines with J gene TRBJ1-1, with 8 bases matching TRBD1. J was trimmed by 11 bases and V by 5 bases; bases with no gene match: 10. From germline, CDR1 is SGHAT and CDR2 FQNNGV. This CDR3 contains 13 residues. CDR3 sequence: CASSALQTGEAFF. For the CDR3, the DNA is TGTGCCAGCAGCGCACTCCAGACAGGGGAGGCTTTCTTT. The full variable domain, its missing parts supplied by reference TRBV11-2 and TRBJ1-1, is EAGVAQSPRYKIIEKRQSVAFWCNPISGHATLYWYQQILGQGPKLLIQFQNNGVVDDSQLPKDRFSAERLKGVDSTLKIQPAKLEDSAVYLCASSALQTGEAFFGQGTRLTVV.

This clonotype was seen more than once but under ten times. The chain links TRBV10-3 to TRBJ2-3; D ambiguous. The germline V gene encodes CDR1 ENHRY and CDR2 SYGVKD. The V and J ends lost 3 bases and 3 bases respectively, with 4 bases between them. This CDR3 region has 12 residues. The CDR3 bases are TGTGCCATCAGTGATAGGACAGATACGCAGTATTTT. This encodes CAISDRTDTQYF.

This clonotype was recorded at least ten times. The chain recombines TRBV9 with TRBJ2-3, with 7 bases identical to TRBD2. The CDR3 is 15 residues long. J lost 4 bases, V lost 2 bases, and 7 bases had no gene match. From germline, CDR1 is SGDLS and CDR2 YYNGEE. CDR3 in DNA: TGTGCCAGCAGCGTTCGGCCTAGCGGACCAGATACGCAGTATTTT. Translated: CASSVRPSGPDTQYF.

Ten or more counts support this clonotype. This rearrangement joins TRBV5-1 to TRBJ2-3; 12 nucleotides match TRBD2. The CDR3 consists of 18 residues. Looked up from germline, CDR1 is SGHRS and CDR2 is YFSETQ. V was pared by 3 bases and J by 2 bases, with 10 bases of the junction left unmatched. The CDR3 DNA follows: TGCGCCAGCAGCTCAGGACTAGCGGGGCCGCCATACACAGATACGCAGTATTTT. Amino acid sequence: CASSSGLAGPPYTDTQYF. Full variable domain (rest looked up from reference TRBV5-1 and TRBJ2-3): KAGVTQTPRYLIKTRGQQVTLSCSPISGHRSVSWYQQTPGQGLQFLFEYFSETQRNKGNFPGRFSGRQFSNSRSEMNVSTLELGDSALYLCASSSGLAGPPYTDTQYFGPGTRLTVL.

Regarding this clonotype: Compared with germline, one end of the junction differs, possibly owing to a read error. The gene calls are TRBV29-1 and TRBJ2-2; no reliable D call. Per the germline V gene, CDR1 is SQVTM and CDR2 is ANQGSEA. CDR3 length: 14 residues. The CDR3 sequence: CSVGRPTNSGELFF. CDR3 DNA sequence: TGCAGCGTTGGTCGGCCTACGAACTCCGGGGAGCTGTTTTTT.

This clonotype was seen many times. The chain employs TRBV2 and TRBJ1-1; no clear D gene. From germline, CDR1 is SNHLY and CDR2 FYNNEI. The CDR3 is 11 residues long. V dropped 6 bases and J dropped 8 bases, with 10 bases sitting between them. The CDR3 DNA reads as TGTGCCAGCAGGACTGCGGGAGAAGCTTTCTTT. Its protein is CASRTAGEAFF. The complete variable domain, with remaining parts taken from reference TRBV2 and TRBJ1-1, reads EPEVTQTPSHQVTQMGQEVILRCVPISNHLYFYWYRQILGQKVEFLVSFYNNEISEKSEIFDDQFSVERPDGSNFTLKIRSTKLEDSAMYFCASRTAGEAFFGQGTRLTVV.

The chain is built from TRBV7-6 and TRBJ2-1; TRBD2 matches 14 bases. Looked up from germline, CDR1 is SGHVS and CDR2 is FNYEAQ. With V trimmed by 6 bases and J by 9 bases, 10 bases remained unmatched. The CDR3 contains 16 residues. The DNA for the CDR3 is TGTGCCAGCAGACTGGGACTAGCGGGAGCCCGCGGTGAGCAGTTCTTC. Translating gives CASRLGLAGARGEQFF.

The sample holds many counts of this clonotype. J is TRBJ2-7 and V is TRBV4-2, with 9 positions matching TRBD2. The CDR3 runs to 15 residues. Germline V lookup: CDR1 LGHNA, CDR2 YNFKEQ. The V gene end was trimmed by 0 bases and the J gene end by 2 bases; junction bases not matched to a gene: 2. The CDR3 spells CASSQDLAGPYEQYF. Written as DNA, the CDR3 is TGTGCCAGCAGCCAAGATCTAGCGGGGCCCTACGAGCAGTACTTC.